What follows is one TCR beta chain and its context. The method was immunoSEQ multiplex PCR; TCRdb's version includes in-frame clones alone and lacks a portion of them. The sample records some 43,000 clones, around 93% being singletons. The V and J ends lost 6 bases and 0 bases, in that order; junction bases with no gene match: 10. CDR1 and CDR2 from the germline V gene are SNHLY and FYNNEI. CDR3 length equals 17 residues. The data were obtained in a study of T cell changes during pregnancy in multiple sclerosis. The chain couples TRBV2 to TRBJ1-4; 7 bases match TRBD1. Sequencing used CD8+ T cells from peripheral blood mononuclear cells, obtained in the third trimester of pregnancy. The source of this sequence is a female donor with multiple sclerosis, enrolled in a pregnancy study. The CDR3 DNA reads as TGTGCCAGCAGGGAGGGGGGACAGAGTGCAACTAATGAAAAACTGTTTTTT. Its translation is CASREGGQSATNEKLFF.